This T cell receptor (beta chain) derives from a study of control samples from healthy donors and cancer patients. V lost 4 bases and J 10 bases, leaving 16 bases between the germline ends. This CDR3 region has 14 residues. Germline V lookup: CDR1 LGHDT, CDR2 YNNKEL (reference sequence). Sequencing was performed with immunoSEQ multiplex PCR; in TCRdb, only in-frame clones are kept and a portion is missing. The table has under 450,000 clones, around 90% seen once; the top ten hold around 6.5%. This TCR was recovered from a middle-aged man with head and neck cancer. V usage is TRBV3-1 (or the pseudogene TRBV3-2) and J usage is TRBJ1-4; D is perhaps TRBD1 (6 bases). Sequenced material: PBMCs. The CDR3 DNA reads as TGTGCCAGCAGCCCGCCCCCAGGGGCTGTAAAACTGTTTTTT. Residues: CASSPPPGAVKLFF.